Below, one T cell receptor beta chain is given with its context. This sample is drawn from a study of OX40 agonist ivuxolimab in advanced cancers. The data were produced by immunoSEQ multiplex PCR, yet TCRdb's version contains in-frame clones alone and is incomplete. The sample has about 95,000 clones; about 85% are singletons. Trimming stripped 5 bases from V and 4 bases from J, with 12 bases between. This CDR3 is built from 14 residues. Germline V gives CDR1 MDHEN, CDR2 SYDVKM. This TCR derives from an adult with an advanced solid tumor such as melanoma, head and neck, liver or kidney cancer. The sample in question was CD4+ or CD8+ T cells sorted from blood, obtained in a trial of the OX40 agonist ivuxolimab. The chain couples TRBV28 to TRBJ1-5; D gene uncertain. This chain's CDR3 is CASSRLGPNQPQHF. DNA for the CDR3: TGTGCCAGCAGTCGACTCGGGCCAAATCAGCCCCAGCATTTT.